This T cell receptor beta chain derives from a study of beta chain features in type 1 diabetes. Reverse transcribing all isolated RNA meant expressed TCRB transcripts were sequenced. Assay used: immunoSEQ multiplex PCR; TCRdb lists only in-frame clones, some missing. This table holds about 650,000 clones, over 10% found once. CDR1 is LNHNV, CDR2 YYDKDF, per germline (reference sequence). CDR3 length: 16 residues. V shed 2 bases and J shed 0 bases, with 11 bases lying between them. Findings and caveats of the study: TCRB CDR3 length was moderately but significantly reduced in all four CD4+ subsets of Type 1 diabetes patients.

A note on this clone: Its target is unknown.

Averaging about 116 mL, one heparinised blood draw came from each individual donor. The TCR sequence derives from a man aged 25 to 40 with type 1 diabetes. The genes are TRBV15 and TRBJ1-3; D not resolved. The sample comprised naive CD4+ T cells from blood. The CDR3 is CATSRTVVPSGNTIYF. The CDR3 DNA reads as TGTGCCACCAGCAGAACAGTTGTTCCCTCTGGAAACACCATATATTTT. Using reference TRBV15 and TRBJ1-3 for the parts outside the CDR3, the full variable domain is DAMVIQNPRYQVTQFGKPVTLSCSQTLNHNVMYWYQQKSSQAPKLLFHYYDKDFNNEADTPDNFQSRRPNTSFCFLDIRSPGLGDTAMYLCATSRTVVPSGNTIYFGEGSWLTVV.